These T cell receptor beta chains were read from a single sample in a study of vaccination and CD4 T cells after COVID-19. For these TCRs, the target antigens are not known. TCRdb recomputed calls from the PCR reads with MiXCR, one row per CDR3 protein. The repertoire holds 20,000 to 30,000 distinct CDR3 sequences, with around 62% as singletons. Input material: CD4+ T cells from blood, cultured in vitro. These receptors all stem from a human donor who had recovered from COVID-19. CDR3s leave out the opening cysteine and the closing phenylalanine or tryptophan.

>TRBJ1-5|TRBV7-6
ASSIWTGGQPQH
>TRBJ1-2|TRBV7-9
ASSLGGHYYGYT
>TRBJ2-7|TRBV5-4
ASSGTGGGSYEQY
>TRBJ1-5|TRBV6-4
ARPGGRNQPQH
>TRBJ1-2|TRBV5-1
ASSPTGQGGYT
>TRBJ1-2|TRBV7-2
ASSKGGGIGPDGYT
>TRBJ1-2|TRBV27
ASAPWTYYGYT
>TRBJ2-2|TRBV12-3/TRBV12-4
ASSYGGLAGGAGELF
>TRBJ2-3|TRBV19
ASSNPGGGDGADTQY
>TRBJ1-1|TRBV4-2
ASSQPVGVGTMNTEAF